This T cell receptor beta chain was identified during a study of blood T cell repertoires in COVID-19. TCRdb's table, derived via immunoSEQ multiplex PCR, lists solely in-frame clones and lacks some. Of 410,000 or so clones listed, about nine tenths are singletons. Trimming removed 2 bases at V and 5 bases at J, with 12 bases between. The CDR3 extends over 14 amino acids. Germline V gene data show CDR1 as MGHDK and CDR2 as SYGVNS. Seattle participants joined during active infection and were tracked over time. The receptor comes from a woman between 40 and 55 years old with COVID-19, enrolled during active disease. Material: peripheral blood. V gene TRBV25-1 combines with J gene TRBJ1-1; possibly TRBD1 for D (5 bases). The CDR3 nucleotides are TGTGCCAGCAGTGAACAGGGTCGGTGGACTGAAGCTTTCTTT. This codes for CASSEQGRWTEAFF.